The next 15 T cell receptor beta chains were all read from a single sample in a study of blood T cell repertoires in COVID-19 (dated by TCRdb to about 2020). Library preparation used the immunoSEQ multiplex PCR assay. TCRdb re-hosts the immuneACCESS table, in-frame sequences only. Its copies lack some clones; in the studies checked, an unresolved V gene accounts for under half of them, and the cause for the rest is not known. Present in this sample are 200,000 to 250,000 clones, roughly 80% of which were seen just once. The top ten clones comprise about 2.1% of the sample. The specimen was peripheral blood. These receptor sequences come from a woman in her sixties or seventies with acute or convalescent COVID-19.

This clone was found a few times. The V and J genes are TRBV19 and TRBJ1-3; D unresolved. The length of the CDR3 is 14 residues. Trimming took 6 bases from V and 4 from J, leaving 13 bases between them. Germline values: CDR1 LNHDA, CDR2 SQIVND (reference sequence). CDR3 in DNA: TGTGCCAGTAGGAGAGGAAGAACCGGAAACACCATATATTTT. This codes for CASRRGRTGNTIYF. The variable domain in full, completed from reference TRBV19 and TRBJ1-3, reads DGGITQSPKYLFRKEGQNVTLSCEQNLNHDAMYWYRQDPGQGLRLIYYSQIVNDFQKGDIAEGYSVSREKKESFPLTVTSAQKNPTAFYLCASRRGRTGNTIYFGEGSWLTVV.

The chain carries TRBV18 and TRBJ2-3; a weak D match, TRBD1 (5 bases). Trimming removed 0 bases from V and 9 bases from J, with 16 bases in between. The CDR3 sequence is 15 residues long. Germline V gene lookup returns CDR1 KGHSH and CDR2 LQKENI. The chain's CDR3 is CASSPPKVQGQTQYF. For the CDR3, the DNA is TGTGCCAGCTCACCACCGAAAGTCCAGGGTCAGACGCAGTATTTT.

This CDR3 reads CASSYGSGNTEAFF. CDR3 DNA sequence: TGTGCCAGCAGCTACGGCAGCGGGAACACTGAAGCTTTCTTT. The chain employs TRBV6-6 and TRBJ1-1; D is unresolved. Trimming cost V 6 bases and J 1 base, with 12 bases left between them. This CDR3 is 14 amino acids long. From germline, CDR1 is MNHNY and CDR2 SVGAGI (reference sequence).

This clone has a single count. The rearrangement uses TRBV4-2 and TRBJ2-3, with TRBD2 matching over 13 bases. The junction had 7 bases not matched to a gene; V was cut back by 4 bases and J by 0 bases. CDR1 and CDR2 from the germline V gene are LGHNA and YNFKEQ. CDR3 length: 18 residues. The CDR3 reads CASSLPTSGGTSTDTQYF. In nucleotides, the CDR3 is TGTGCCAGCAGCCTCCCGACTAGCGGGGGGACTAGCACAGATACGCAGTATTTT.

This clone was recorded a few times. CDR3 sequence (DNA): TGTGCCAGCAGCGTCAAAGGACAGGGCACTAATGAAAAACTGTTTTTT. Its translation is CASSVKGQGTNEKLFF. The chain combines TRBV9 with TRBJ1-4; 8 bases agree with TRBD1. This CDR3 is 16 amino acids long. After removal of 2 bases from V and 2 bases from J, the junction contained 5 bases not matched to a gene. Looked up from germline, CDR1 is SGDLS and CDR2 is YYNGEE.

The rearrangement joins TRBV6-2 or TRBV6-3 to TRBJ2-2; D is possibly TRBD1 (6 bases). CDR1 and CDR2 from the germline V gene are MNHEY and SVGEGT. The CDR3 sequence is 17 residues long. Trimming took off 6 bases at V and 5 bases at J, with 22 bases between the two ends. CDR3 bases: TGTGCCAGCAGCCCTGCCAGGGTCCTGAGGGGGACCGGGGAGCTGTTTTTT. This codes for CASSPARVLRGTGELFF.

In its sample, this clone was seen once. The rearrangement links TRBV6-5 to TRBJ1-2; no clear D gene. The V gene's germline CDR1 is MNHEY and CDR2 SVGAGI. The V gene lost 2 bases and the J gene lost 6 bases, with 10 bases spanning the gap. The CDR3 is made up of 13 amino acids. CDR3 sequence reads: CASSYTSSHGYTF. DNA of the CDR3: TGTGCCAGCAGTTACACGTCGAGCCATGGCTACACCTTC.

This clone was counted a single time. V and J are TRBV19 and TRBJ1-5, with D unclear. There are 14 residues in the CDR3. CDR1 and CDR2 (germline): LNHDA, SQIVND (reference sequence). Trimming shortened V by 3 bases and J by 4 bases, and 10 bases separated the two germline ends. CDR3 residues: CASSISGHNQPQHF. The CDR3 DNA is TGTGCCAGTAGTATCTCTGGGCATAATCAGCCCCAGCATTTT.

The chain couples TRBV18 to TRBJ1-1; D might be TRBD1 (5 bases). The CDR3 is 12 amino acids. Germline values: CDR1 KGHSH, CDR2 LQKENI. Trimming pared 3 bases from V and 9 bases from J, leaving 11 bases between. CDR3 DNA sequence: TGTGCCAGCTCACCTTCGACAGACCAAGCTTTCTTT. It translates to CASSPSTDQAFF.

V gene TRBV6-7 combines with J gene TRBJ1-2; D unresolved. TRBV6-7 carries the ORF label, with uncertain function. The CDR3 spans 9 residues. V lost 7 bases to trimming and J lost 8 bases, with 5 bases between them. The CDR3 loop reads CASTGGYTF. The CDR3 DNA reads as TGTGCCAGCACCGGGGGCTACACCTTC.

This chain joins TRBV3-1 (or the pseudogene TRBV3-2) and TRBJ1-5, with 8 bases aligning to TRBD1. The CDR3 contains 15 residues. Germline V gene sequence: CDR1 LGHDT, CDR2 YNNKEL (reference sequence). The ends lost 4 bases at V and 2 bases at J; junction bases unmatched: 4. For the CDR3, the DNA is TGTGCCAGCAGCCGACAGGGGCACGGCAATCAGCCCCAGCATTTT. Protein: CASSRQGHGNQPQHF.

Written as DNA, the CDR3 is TGCGCCAGCAGTTCCGGGACTAGCGGGCTGACCTACAATGAGCAGTTCTTC. Amino acid sequence: CASSSGTSGLTYNEQFF. The chain couples TRBV5-1 to TRBJ2-1; TRBD2 matches 12 bases. Trimming took 5 bases from V and 2 from J; bases not matched to a gene: 8. The CDR3 runs 17 residues. The germline CDR1 and CDR2 sequences are SGHRS and YFSETQ.

This chain connects TRBV12-3 or TRBV12-4 to TRBJ1-2; D unresolved. This CDR3 is 13 amino acids long. Trimming pared 1 base from V and 0 bases from J, leaving 3 bases between. CDR3 residues: CASSLVSNYGYTF. The CDR3 DNA reads as TGTGCCAGCAGTTTAGTATCTAACTATGGCTACACCTTC.

This rearrangement joins TRBV30 to TRBJ1-2; TRBD1 agrees at 8 bases. J lost 4 bases, V lost 3 bases, and 7 bases had no gene match. Per germline, CDR1 GTSNPN and CDR2 SVGIG (reference sequence). This CDR3 is built from 14 residues. CDR3 residues: CAWSPGTGLYGYTF. The DNA of the CDR3 is TGTGCCTGGAGCCCCGGGACAGGCCTCTATGGCTACACCTTC.

This clone was found a few times. V usage is TRBV9 and J usage is TRBJ2-3; D not certain. From germline, CDR1 is SGDLS and CDR2 YYNGEE. This CDR3 comprises 15 residues. Trimming shortened V by 4 bases and J by 0 bases, and 12 bases separated the two germline ends. This CDR3 reads CASSPSAFSTDTQYF. The CDR3 region has the DNA TGTGCCAGCAGCCCCAGTGCATTTAGCACAGATACGCAGTATTTT.